The sequence of this T cell receptor beta chain was determined in a study of T cells in Graves' hyperthyroidism and ophthalmopathy. The V end lost 7 bases, the J end lost 3 bases, and 18 bases lay between the germline ends. Germline CDR1 reads MNHNS; CDR2 reads SASEGT. This CDR3 contains 15 residues. Disease duration under 2 months; hyperthyroidism patients were aged 18 to 65. It was RNA transcripts that yielded the amplified TCR beta CDR3 regions. First-round RT-PCR of the TCR CDR3 relied on the HTBI primer set. TCRdb re-called the multiplex PCR reads through MiXCR, storing one row per CDR3 protein. Among around 300,000 distinct CDR3 sequences, 25% were seen once, and the ten largest hold roughly a quarter.

The source material was blood. The clonotype was recovered from a man in his forties with Graves' hyperthyroidism that later progressed to Graves' ophthalmopathy. The V gene is TRBV6-1, the J gene TRBJ1-1; D remains ambiguous. CDR3 amino acids: CASKWTSDKYTEAFF. In DNA form, the CDR3 reads TGTGCCAGCAAATGGACGAGTGATAAGTACACTGAAGCTTTCTTT.